The 10 T cell receptor beta chains listed next were all sequenced from one sample in a study of T cell repertoires in cytomegalovirus infection. These receptors' targets are unknown. TCRdb recomputed calls from the reads with MiXCR, one row per CDR3 protein. The table includes hundreds of thousands of distinct CDR3 sequences, roughly 36% detected once. Sequences were derived from cultured PBMCs, sampled from culture after CMV antigen stimulation. The receptors were gathered from a human donor in good health (CMV status not recorded). Some clones in this sample may be carry-over from other donors' samples.

The chain joins TRBV7-2 to TRBJ2-5; 8 bases line up with TRBD2. This CDR3 has 14 residues. Germline CDR1 reads SGHTA; CDR2 reads FQGNSA. V trimming: 5 bases; J trimming: 7 bases; junction bases outside the gene matches: 9. In DNA, the CDR3 is TGTGCCAGCAGCCCCGGGGGGGGAGGGGTGACCCAGTACTTC. Translated, it gives CASSPGGGGVTQYF.

V gene TRBV10-3 combines with J gene TRBJ1-1, with D tentatively TRBD1 (6 bases). The ends were cut back, 10 bases at V and 2 bases at J, with 11 bases in the middle. The CDR3 length is 12 residues. Germline V gene sequence: CDR1 ENHRY, CDR2 SYGVKD. The CDR3 loop is CATSGHNTEAFF. The CDR3 DNA sequence: TGTGCCACCTCGGGACACAACACTGAAGCTTTCTTT.

This chain connects TRBV2 to TRBJ1-2, with TRBD1 matching 7 bases. CDR1 is SNHLY, CDR2 FYNNEI, per germline. With 6 bases clipped from V and 2 bases from J, the junction kept 9 bases outside the gene matches. CDR3 length: 15 amino acids. The CDR3 DNA sequence: TGTGCCAGCAGGATCGGGCTGGACAGGAACTATGGCTACACCTTC. Translated, it gives CASRIGLDRNYGYTF.

This clonotype was picked up many times. This sequence joins TRBV18 and TRBJ2-5; D is uncertain. V was clipped by 3 bases and J by 0 bases, with 5 bases between them. The CDR3 loop spans 13 amino acids. Germline-derived CDR1 and CDR2 are KGHSH and LQKENI. Written as DNA, the CDR3 is TGTGCCAGCTCACCCACGAACCAAGAGACCCAGTACTTC. Translated: CASSPTNQETQYF.

This clonotype was detected only a few times. This chain links TRBV6-1 with TRBJ1-5; 9 positions agree with TRBD1. V dropped 4 bases and J dropped 6; count of bases not matched to a gene: 10. The CDR3 runs 16 residues. Germline V gives CDR1 MNHNS, CDR2 SASEGT. The CDR3 sequence: CASSGTGEGFGQPQHF. In DNA, the CDR3 is TGTGCCAGCAGTGGGACAGGGGAAGGTTTCGGTCAGCCCCAGCATTTT.

The chain employs TRBV5-3 and TRBJ1-5; D is undetermined. TRBV5-3 is given ORF status, its function remaining uncertain. Trimming pared 8 bases from V and 2 bases from J, leaving 11 bases between. This CDR3 has 13 residues. This CDR3 reads CASSHDGNQPQHF. In DNA form, the CDR3 reads TGTGCCAGCAGCCATGACGGCAATCAGCCCCAGCATTTT.

V is TRBV6-6 and J is TRBJ2-1; 8 bases are shared with TRBD1. This CDR3 contains 10 residues. The junction had 4 bases not matched to a gene; V was cut back by 7 bases and J by 14 bases. CDR1 and CDR2 (germline): MNHNY, SVGAGI (reference sequence). CDR3: CASKDRVEFF. CDR3 bases: TGTGCCAGCAAGGACAGGGTGGAGTTCTTC.

This clonotype was observed a few times. This chain connects TRBV7-9 to TRBJ2-2; D gene ambiguous. Trimming stripped 2 bases from V and 7 bases from J, with 11 bases between. There are 14 residues in the CDR3. CDR1 is SEHNR and CDR2 is FQNEAQ in the germline V gene (reference sequence). The CDR3 DNA follows: TGTGCCAGCAGCTTATCATCAACCGGCGGGGAGCTGTTTTTT. Residues: CASSLSSTGGELFF.

There are a few counts of this clonotype. The chain has TRBV7-9 and TRBJ1-5; 9 bases are shared with TRBD1. CDR3 length: 16 amino acids. The germline gives CDR1 SEHNR, CDR2 FQNEAQ (reference sequence). The ends lost 5 bases at V and 5 bases at J; junction bases unmatched: 10. CDR3 in DNA: TGTGCCAGCAGCCTGGGGCCGGGACAGGGCGATCAGCCCCAGCATTTT. Its protein is CASSLGPGQGDQPQHF.

This CDR3 reads CASSPYRGTNEKLFF. CDR3 nucleotide sequence: TGTGCCAGCAGCCCCTACAGGGGGACTAATGAAAAACTGTTTTTT. The chain combines TRBV28 with TRBJ1-4, with 8 bases that match TRBD1. From germline, CDR1 is MDHEN and CDR2 SYDVKM. This CDR3 contains 15 residues. The junction had 5 bases not matched to a gene; V was cut back by 6 bases and J by 2 bases.